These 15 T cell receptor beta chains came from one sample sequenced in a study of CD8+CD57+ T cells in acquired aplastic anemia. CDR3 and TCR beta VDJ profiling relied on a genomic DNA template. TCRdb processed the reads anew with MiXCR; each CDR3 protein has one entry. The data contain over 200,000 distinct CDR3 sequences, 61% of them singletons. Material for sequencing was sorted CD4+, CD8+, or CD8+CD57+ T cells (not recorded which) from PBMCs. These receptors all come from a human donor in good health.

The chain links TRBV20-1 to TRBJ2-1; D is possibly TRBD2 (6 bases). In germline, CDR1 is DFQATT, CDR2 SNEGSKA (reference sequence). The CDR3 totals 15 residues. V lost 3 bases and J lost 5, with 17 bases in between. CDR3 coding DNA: TGCAGTGCTAGTGGGCGATGGGGCGGGGACAATGAGCAGTTCTTC. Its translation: CSASGRWGGDNEQFF.

The CDR3 reads CASSLSFASPLHF. DNA of the CDR3: TGTGCCAGCAGCTTATCGTTCGCTTCACCCCTCCACTTT. This chain uses TRBV7-9 with TRBJ1-6; D uncertain. In germline, CDR1 is SEHNR, CDR2 FQNEAQ (reference sequence). Trimming stripped 2 bases from V and 9 bases from J, with 8 bases between. The CDR3 is 13 residues long.

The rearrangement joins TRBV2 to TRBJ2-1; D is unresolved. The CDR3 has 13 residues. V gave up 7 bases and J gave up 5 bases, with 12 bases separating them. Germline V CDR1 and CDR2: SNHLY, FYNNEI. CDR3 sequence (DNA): TGTGCCAGCACCCCGTCACCTAACAATGAGCAGTTCTTC. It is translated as CASTPSPNNEQFF.

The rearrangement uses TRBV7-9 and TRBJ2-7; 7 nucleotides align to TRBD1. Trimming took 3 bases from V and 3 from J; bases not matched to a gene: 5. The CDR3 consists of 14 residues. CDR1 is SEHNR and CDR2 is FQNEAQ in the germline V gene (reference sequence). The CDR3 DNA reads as TGTGCCAGCAGCTTCCCCGGGACAGTCTACGAGCAGTACTTC. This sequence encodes CASSFPGTVYEQYF.

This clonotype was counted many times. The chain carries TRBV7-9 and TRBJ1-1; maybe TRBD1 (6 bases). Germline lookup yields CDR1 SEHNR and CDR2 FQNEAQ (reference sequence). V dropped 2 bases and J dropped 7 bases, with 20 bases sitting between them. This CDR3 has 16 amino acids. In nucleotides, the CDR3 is TGTGCCAGCAGCTTAAAGAAAGGGGGTTCGCTGTATGAAGCTTTCTTT. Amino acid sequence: CASSLKKGGSLYEAFF. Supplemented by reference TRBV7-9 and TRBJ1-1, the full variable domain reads DTGVSQNPRHKITKRGQNVTFRCDPISEHNRLYWYRQTLGQGPEFLTYFQNEAQLEKSRLLSDRFSAERPKGSFSTLEIQRTEQGDSAMYLCASSLKKGGSLYEAFFGQGTRLTVV.

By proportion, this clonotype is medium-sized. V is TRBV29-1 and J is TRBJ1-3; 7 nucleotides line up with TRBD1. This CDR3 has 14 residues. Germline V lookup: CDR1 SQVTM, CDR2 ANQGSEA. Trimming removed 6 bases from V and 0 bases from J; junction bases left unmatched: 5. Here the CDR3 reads CSVGDSNSGNTIYF. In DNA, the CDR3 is TGCAGCGTGGGGGACAGCAACTCTGGAAACACCATATATTTT.

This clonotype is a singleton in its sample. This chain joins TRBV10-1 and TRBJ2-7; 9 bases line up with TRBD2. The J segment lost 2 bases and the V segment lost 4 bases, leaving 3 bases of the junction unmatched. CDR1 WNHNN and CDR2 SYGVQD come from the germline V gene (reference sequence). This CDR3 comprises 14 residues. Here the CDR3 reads CASSAASGTYEQYF. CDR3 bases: TGCGCCAGCAGTGCGGCTAGCGGGACCTACGAGCAGTACTTC.

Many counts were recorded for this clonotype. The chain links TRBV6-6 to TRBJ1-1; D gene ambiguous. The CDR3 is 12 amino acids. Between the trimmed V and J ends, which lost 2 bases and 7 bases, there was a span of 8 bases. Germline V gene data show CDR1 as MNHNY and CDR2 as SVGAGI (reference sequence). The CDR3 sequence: CASSYQRGEAFF. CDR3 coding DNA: TGTGCCAGCAGTTACCAGCGTGGTGAAGCTTTCTTT.

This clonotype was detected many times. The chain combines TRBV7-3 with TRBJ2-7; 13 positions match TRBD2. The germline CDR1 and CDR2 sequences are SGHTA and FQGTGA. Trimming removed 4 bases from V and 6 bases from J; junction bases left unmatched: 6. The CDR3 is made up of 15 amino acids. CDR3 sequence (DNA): TGTGCCAGCAGCTCCCGAGGACTAGCGGGAGTCGAGCAGTACTTC. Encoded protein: CASSSRGLAGVEQYF.

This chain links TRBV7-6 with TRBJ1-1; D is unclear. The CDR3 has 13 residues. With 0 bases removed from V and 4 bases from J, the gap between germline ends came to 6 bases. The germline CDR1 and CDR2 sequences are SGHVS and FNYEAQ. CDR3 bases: TGTGCCAGCAGCTTAGCCAGCGGCACTGAAGCTTTCTTT. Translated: CASSLASGTEAFF. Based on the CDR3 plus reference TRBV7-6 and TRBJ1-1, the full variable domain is GAGVSQSPRYKVTKRGQDVALRCDPISGHVSLYWYRQALGQGPEFLTYFNYEAQQDKSGLPNDRFSAERPEGSISTLTIQRTEQRDSAMYRCASSLASGTEAFFGQGTRLTVV.

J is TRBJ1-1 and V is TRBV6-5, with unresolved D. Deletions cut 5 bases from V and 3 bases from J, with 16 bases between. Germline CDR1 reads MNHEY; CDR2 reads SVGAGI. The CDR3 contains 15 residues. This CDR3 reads CASSAQVILYTEAFF. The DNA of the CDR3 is TGTGCCAGCAGTGCCCAAGTTATTCTATACACTGAAGCTTTCTTT.

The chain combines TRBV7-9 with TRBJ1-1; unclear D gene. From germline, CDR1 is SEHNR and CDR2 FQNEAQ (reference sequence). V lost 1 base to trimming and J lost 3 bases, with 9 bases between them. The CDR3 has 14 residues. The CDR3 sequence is CASSLGRSYTEAFF. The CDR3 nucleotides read TGTGCCAGCAGCTTAGGACGGTCTTACACTGAAGCTTTCTTT.

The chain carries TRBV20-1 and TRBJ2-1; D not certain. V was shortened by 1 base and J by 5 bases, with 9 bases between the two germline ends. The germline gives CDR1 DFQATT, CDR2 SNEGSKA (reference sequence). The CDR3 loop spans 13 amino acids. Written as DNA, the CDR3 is TGCAGTGCTAGAGCCCTCGGAGACAATGAGCAGTTCTTC. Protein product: CSARALGDNEQFF.

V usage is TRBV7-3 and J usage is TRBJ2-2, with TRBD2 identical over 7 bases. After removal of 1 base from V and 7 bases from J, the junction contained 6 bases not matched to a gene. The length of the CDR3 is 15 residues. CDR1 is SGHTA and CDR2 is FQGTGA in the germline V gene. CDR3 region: CASSLNSLALGELFF. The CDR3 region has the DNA TGTGCCAGCAGCTTAAACTCACTAGCGCTCGGGGAGCTGTTTTTT.

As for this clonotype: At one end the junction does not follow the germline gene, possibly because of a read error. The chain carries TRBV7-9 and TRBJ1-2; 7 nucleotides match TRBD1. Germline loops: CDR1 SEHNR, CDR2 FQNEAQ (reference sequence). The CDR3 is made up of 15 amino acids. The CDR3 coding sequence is TGTGCCAGCAGCTTAACAACAGGGGAGAGCTATGGCTACGCCTTC. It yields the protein CASSLTTGESYGYAF.